This T cell receptor (beta chain) came from a study of T cell clones after liver transplantation. About the research overall: Timepoints were pre-transplant, pre-withdrawal, and after withdrawal was completed or failed. Notes on the study in general: Compared with third party-reactive sequences, donor-reactive ones declined more, independent of withdrawal success.

Per germline, CDR1 MDHEN and CDR2 SYDVKM. There are 12 residues in the CDR3. Worth noting for this clone: What it binds is unknown.

Generated by immunoSEQ multiplex PCR, the TCRdb table keeps only in-frame clones and is missing some. The sample lists approximately 50,000 clones; 55% to 75% were seen once. Sequenced material: CD4+ T cells from blood, taken less than 70 months after liver transplant. This chain uses TRBV28 with TRBJ2-7; 7 bases line up with TRBD2. This sequence originates from a human patient who received a liver transplant. Some of these T cells may belong to the graft donor. The CDR3 bases are TGTGCAAGACTAGCCCCTTCCGCTGAGCAGTACTTC. Amino acids: CARLAPSAEQYF.